The 2 T cell receptor beta chains below all came from one sample that was sequenced in a study of T cells after somatic rescue of genetic block. TCRdb's table, derived via immunoSEQ multiplex PCR, lists solely in-frame clones and lacks some. Among under 150,000 clones, 75% to 95% were seen once, and the ten largest hold over 1.1%. Sequencing was done on a sample of peripheral blood mononuclear cells (PBMCs). These receptors originate from a woman aged 18-35 years.

This chain joins TRBV6-6 and TRBJ1-1, with D uncertain. CDR3 length: 15 residues. CDR1 and CDR2 from the germline V gene are MNHNY and SVGAGI (reference sequence). Trimming cost V 5 bases and J 2 bases, with 15 bases left between them. This chain's CDR3 is CASSLRGQLNTEAFF. The CDR3 coding sequence is TGTGCCAGCAGTCTCCGTGGGCAGCTTAACACTGAAGCTTTCTTT.

This clone was observed a handful of times. V usage is TRBV30 and J usage is TRBJ1-1; TRBD1 aligns across 9 bases. The CDR3 runs to 14 residues. Germline-derived CDR1 and CDR2 are GTSNPN and SVGIG (reference sequence). The J segment lost 1 base and the V segment lost 4 bases, leaving 4 bases of the junction unmatched. The CDR3 sequence: CAWTPGQGNTEAFF. In nucleotides, the CDR3 is TGTGCCTGGACTCCGGGACAGGGGAACACTGAAGCTTTCTTT.